The rows below give T cell receptor beta chains drawn from one sample of a study of immune characterization of retroperitoneal liposarcoma. MiXCR was run by TCRdb on the PCR reads, yielding one entry per CDR3 protein. Among roughly 10,000 distinct CDR3 sequences listed, approximately 27% were seen once. Input material: tumor tissue. The receptors originated from a male donor with retroperitoneal liposarcoma. Both conserved end residues are part of each CDR3. A D gene is named only where the DNA matches it firmly. Some rows have no size entry. The others give once, few or many, or a class for an expanded clone.

abundance: .; j_gene: TRBJ2-3; v_gene: TRBV6-5; d_gene: .; CDR3nt: TGTGCCAGCAGTTACCCCGGACCCAATACGCAGTATTTT; CDR3aa: CASSYPGPNTQYF
abundance: few; j_gene: TRBJ2-1; v_gene: TRBV25-1; d_gene: TRBD1; CDR3nt: TGTGCCAGCAGTGAAAGCAGACAGGGGAAGGGGGAAGGGTACGAGCAGTTCTTC; CDR3aa: CASSESRQGKGEGYEQFF
abundance: .; j_gene: TRBJ2-1; v_gene: TRBV6-1; d_gene: TRBD2; CDR3nt: TGTGCCAGCATGAGCGGGAGCTACGAGCAGTTCTTC; CDR3aa: CASMSGSYEQFF
abundance: .; j_gene: TRBJ1-5; v_gene: TRBV6-1; d_gene: .; CDR3nt: TGTGCCAGCAGAAGGACAGCTTATAGCAATCAGCCCCAGCATTTT; CDR3aa: CASRRTAYSNQPQHF
abundance: .; j_gene: TRBJ2-1; v_gene: TRBV7-6; d_gene: TRBD2; CDR3nt: TGTGCCAGCAGCTTAGCCGTTAGCGGGGGGGTTAAGCAGGGTACAGATACGCAGTTCTTC; CDR3aa: CASSLAVSGGVKQGTDTQFF
abundance: .; j_gene: TRBJ2-5; v_gene: TRBV18; d_gene: .; CDR3nt: TGTGCCAGCTCACCACCGATAAGTGTGAAGGAGACCCAGTACTTC; CDR3aa: CASSPPISVKETQYF
abundance: many; j_gene: TRBJ2-2; v_gene: TRBV7-3; d_gene: .; CDR3nt: TGTGCCAGCAGCTTAAACAGAAACACCGGGGAGCTGTTTTTT; CDR3aa: CASSLNRNTGELFF
abundance: .; j_gene: TRBJ2-1; v_gene: TRBV7-8; d_gene: .; CDR3nt: TGTGCCAGCAGCTTAAAATTCACCTACAATGAGCAGTTCTTC; CDR3aa: CASSLKFTYNEQFF
abundance: .; j_gene: TRBJ2-4; v_gene: TRBV12-3/TRBV12-4; d_gene: .; CDR3nt: TGTGCCAGCACGTGGGTTTCGGGGGAGTATGAGCAGTACTTC; CDR3aa: CASTWVSGEYEQYF
abundance: once; j_gene: TRBJ2-1; v_gene: TRBV11-3; d_gene: .; CDR3nt: TGTGCCAGCAGCTCCGTACGTGAGCAGTTCTTC; CDR3aa: CASSSVREQFF
abundance: .; j_gene: TRBJ2-3; v_gene: TRBV6-1; d_gene: .; CDR3nt: TGTGCCAGCAGTGAAGCTGGGTTAGATACGCAGTATTTT; CDR3aa: CASSEAGLDTQYF
abundance: many; j_gene: TRBJ2-3; v_gene: TRBV6-1; d_gene: TRBD2; CDR3nt: TGTGCCAGCAGTTATTTCAGCGGGAGGGCAACAGATACGCAGTATTTT; CDR3aa: CASSYFSGRATDTQYF
abundance: .; j_gene: TRBJ2-3; v_gene: TRBV6-5; d_gene: .; CDR3nt: TGTGCCAGCAGTACGGGACACCGGATGCAGTATTTT; CDR3aa: CASSTGHRMQYF
abundance: .; j_gene: TRBJ1-5; v_gene: TRBV6-1; d_gene: .; CDR3nt: TGTGCCAGCAGTGTGGTAGGGGCTGATCAGCCCCAGCATTTT; CDR3aa: CASSVVGADQPQHF
abundance: .; j_gene: TRBJ2-2; v_gene: TRBV24-1; d_gene: .; CDR3nt: TGTGCCAGCCGATCAGGGTTTGGGGGCACCGGGGAGCTGTTTTTT; CDR3aa: CASRSGFGGTGELFF
abundance: few; j_gene: TRBJ2-1; v_gene: TRBV12-3/TRBV12-4; d_gene: .; CDR3nt: TGTGCCAGCAGTTTAGAGGGGGTTGAGCAGTTCTTC; CDR3aa: CASSLEGVEQFF
abundance: .; j_gene: TRBJ2-5; v_gene: TRBV11-3; d_gene: TRBD2; CDR3nt: TGTGCCAGCAGCTTAAGGGCTAGCGGGCAAGAGACCCAGTACTTC; CDR3aa: CASSLRASGQETQYF
abundance: .; j_gene: TRBJ2-2; v_gene: TRBV10-2; d_gene: .; CDR3nt: TGCGCCAGCAGTGATACGGGGGCGGGAGCCGGGGAGCTGTTTTTT; CDR3aa: CASSDTGAGAGELFF
abundance: .; j_gene: TRBJ2-1; v_gene: TRBV6-1; d_gene: .; CDR3nt: TGTGCCAGCAGTGAACAGGGGGCGGGAGAGACCCAGTTCTTC; CDR3aa: CASSEQGAGETQFF
abundance: many; j_gene: TRBJ1-1; v_gene: TRBV7-2; d_gene: TRBD1; CDR3nt: TGTGCCAGCAGCTCCCGGACAGGGGCACTTATGAACACTGAAGCTTTCTTT; CDR3aa: CASSSRTGALMNTEAFF
abundance: .; j_gene: TRBJ2-3; v_gene: TRBV11-2; d_gene: .; CDR3nt: TGTGCCACCTTACCCGAAAATACGCAGTATTTT; CDR3aa: CATLPENTQYF
abundance: .; j_gene: TRBJ2-1; v_gene: TRBV11-2; d_gene: .; CDR3nt: TGTGCCAGCAGCTTAGATCGGACTCGTGAGCAGTTCTTC; CDR3aa: CASSLDRTREQFF
abundance: medium-sized; j_gene: TRBJ2-5; v_gene: TRBV7-8; d_gene: .; CDR3nt: TGTGCCAGCAGCTTAGAGGGCCGGAGCCCGTTGGAGACCCAGTACTTC; CDR3aa: CASSLEGRSPLETQYF
abundance: medium-sized; j_gene: TRBJ2-1; v_gene: TRBV6-1; d_gene: TRBD2; CDR3nt: TGTGCCAGCAGTTCCGTGACTAGCGGGCACAATGAGCAGTTCTTC; CDR3aa: CASSSVTSGHNEQFF
abundance: .; j_gene: TRBJ2-4; v_gene: TRBV24-1; d_gene: .; CDR3nt: TGTGCCACCAGTGATGCCTATGGCAGGGCACCCTACAATGAGCAGTACTTC; CDR3aa: CATSDAYGRAPYNEQYF
abundance: medium-sized; j_gene: TRBJ2-6; v_gene: TRBV6-1; d_gene: .; CDR3nt: TGTGCCAGCAGTGAGGCGAGGCTCTCTGGGGCCAACGTCCTGACTTTC; CDR3aa: CASSEARLSGANVLTF
abundance: .; j_gene: TRBJ2-7; v_gene: TRBV5-1; d_gene: .; CDR3nt: TGCGCCAGCAGTCGAGAAGGGTACGAGCAGTACTTC; CDR3aa: CASSREGYEQYF
abundance: medium-sized; j_gene: TRBJ2-5; v_gene: TRBV7-2; d_gene: TRBD1; CDR3nt: TGTGCCAGCAGACCTACCGGGACAGCCTGGATTGAGCAGTACTTC; CDR3aa: CASRPTGTAWIEQYF
abundance: .; j_gene: TRBJ2-4; v_gene: TRBV6-1; d_gene: .; CDR3nt: TGTGCCAGCAATCAAGACCTAGCCAAAAACATTCAGTACTTC; CDR3aa: CASNQDLAKNIQYF
abundance: .; j_gene: TRBJ1-6; v_gene: TRBV6-5; d_gene: TRBD1; CDR3nt: TGTGCCAGCAGTTACTCCGGACAGGGTGCGAATTCACCCCTCCACTTT; CDR3aa: CASSYSGQGANSPLHF
abundance: medium-sized; j_gene: TRBJ2-7; v_gene: TRBV6-1; d_gene: TRBD2; CDR3nt: TGTGCCAGCACCAACGCGGGGGTGCAGTACTTC; CDR3aa: CASTNAGVQYF
abundance: few; j_gene: TRBJ2-5; v_gene: TRBV6-1; d_gene: .; CDR3nt: TGTGCCAGCAGTGAGACGGGCAGTCCAGAGACCCAGTACTTC; CDR3aa: CASSETGSPETQYF
abundance: .; j_gene: TRBJ2-1; v_gene: TRBV6-5; d_gene: .; CDR3nt: TGTGCCAGCAGTTACTCGCCCGGCTACGAGCAGTTCTTC; CDR3aa: CASSYSPGYEQFF
abundance: .; j_gene: TRBJ1-1; v_gene: TRBV6-9; d_gene: .; CDR3nt: TGTGCCAGCAGCCCCCGGGACACAAACACTGAAGCTTTCTTT; CDR3aa: CASSPRDTNTEAFF
abundance: few; j_gene: TRBJ1-2; v_gene: TRBV27; d_gene: .; CDR3nt: TGTGCCAGCAGTCCCCTGAGGGCTGATGGCTACACCTTC; CDR3aa: CASSPLRADGYTF
abundance: few; j_gene: TRBJ2-7; v_gene: TRBV6-1; d_gene: TRBD2; CDR3nt: TGTGCCAGCAGTGAAGAGCGGGATTCCTACAATGAGCAGTACTTC; CDR3aa: CASSEERDSYNEQYF
abundance: .; j_gene: TRBJ2-5; v_gene: TRBV12-3/TRBV12-4; d_gene: .; CDR3nt: TGTGCCAGCAGTTTATCGAGCCGCGGGGCAACCCAGTACTTC; CDR3aa: CASSLSSRGATQYF
abundance: many; j_gene: TRBJ1-1; v_gene: TRBV7-8; d_gene: .; CDR3nt: TGTGCCAGCAGCCCCGGACCCATGAACACTGAAGCTTTCTTT; CDR3aa: CASSPGPMNTEAFF
abundance: few; j_gene: TRBJ2-2; v_gene: TRBV7-6; d_gene: .; CDR3nt: TGTGCCAGCAGCTTCCCCACCGGGGAGCTGTTTTTT; CDR3aa: CASSFPTGELFF
abundance: .; j_gene: TRBJ2-7; v_gene: TRBV7-6; d_gene: .; CDR3nt: TGTGCCAGCAGCTTAGAAAATGGTTACGAGCAGTACTTC; CDR3aa: CASSLENGYEQYF
abundance: .; j_gene: TRBJ2-7; v_gene: TRBV6-6; d_gene: TRBD1; CDR3nt: TGTGCCAGCAGTTACTACGGACAGGCCTACGAGCAGTACTTC; CDR3aa: CASSYYGQAYEQYF
abundance: .; j_gene: TRBJ2-7; v_gene: TRBV27; d_gene: .; CDR3nt: TGTGCCAGCAGACCTGACAGTTACAATGAGCAGTACTTC; CDR3aa: CASRPDSYNEQYF
abundance: .; j_gene: TRBJ2-3; v_gene: TRBV7-2; d_gene: .; CDR3nt: TGTGCCAGCAGCTGGGACACCACAGATACGCAGTATTTT; CDR3aa: CASSWDTTDTQYF
abundance: large; j_gene: TRBJ2-4; v_gene: TRBV7-2; d_gene: .; CDR3nt: TGTGCCAGCAGTTCGGACAGAAGCTTAGCGTTAAACATTCAGTACTTC; CDR3aa: CASSSDRSLALNIQYF
abundance: medium-sized; j_gene: TRBJ2-5; v_gene: TRBV7-6; d_gene: TRBD1; CDR3nt: TGTGCCAGCAGCTTAGCCGGGACAGGGCGCCAAGAGACCCAGTACTTC; CDR3aa: CASSLAGTGRQETQYF
abundance: many; j_gene: TRBJ2-1; v_gene: TRBV11-3; d_gene: TRBD2; CDR3nt: TGTGCCAGCAGCTTAGCTTGGGGCGGGAGTCATGATGAGCAGTTCTTC; CDR3aa: CASSLAWGGSHDEQFF
abundance: many; j_gene: TRBJ2-3; v_gene: TRBV6-1; d_gene: .; CDR3nt: TGTGCCAGCAGTGTCGGCCTTAGGAACACAGATACGCAGTATTTT; CDR3aa: CASSVGLRNTDTQYF
abundance: many; j_gene: TRBJ2-3; v_gene: TRBV12-5; d_gene: TRBD2; CDR3nt: TGTGCTAGTGGTTCCAGGGCGGGAGTTGGGTCAAAAAGCACAGATACGCAGTATTTT; CDR3aa: CASGSRAGVGSKSTDTQYF
abundance: few; j_gene: TRBJ2-3; v_gene: TRBV11-2; d_gene: TRBD2; CDR3nt: TGTGCCAGCAGCTTAGCTTATGGGACTACTCCGGGTACGCAGTATTTT; CDR3aa: CASSLAYGTTPGTQYF
abundance: .; j_gene: TRBJ2-1; v_gene: TRBV7-6; d_gene: .; CDR3nt: TGTGCCAGCAGATCTAACCAGGGGGGGCGGGGAACCTACGAGCAGTTCTTC; CDR3aa: CASRSNQGGRGTYEQFF
abundance: many; j_gene: TRBJ2-7; v_gene: TRBV7-6; d_gene: .; CDR3nt: TGTGCCAGCAGCCCGCGCACGGGGAACTACGAGCAGTACTTC; CDR3aa: CASSPRTGNYEQYF
abundance: .; j_gene: TRBJ2-6; v_gene: TRBV10-1; d_gene: .; CDR3nt: TGCGCCAGCAGTGCACAGGCTGGGGCCAACGTCCTGACTTTC; CDR3aa: CASSAQAGANVLTF
abundance: .; j_gene: TRBJ2-3; v_gene: TRBV6-1; d_gene: .; CDR3nt: TGTGCCAGCAGTGAAGCGGGGGGCACAGATACGCAGTATTTT; CDR3aa: CASSEAGGTDTQYF